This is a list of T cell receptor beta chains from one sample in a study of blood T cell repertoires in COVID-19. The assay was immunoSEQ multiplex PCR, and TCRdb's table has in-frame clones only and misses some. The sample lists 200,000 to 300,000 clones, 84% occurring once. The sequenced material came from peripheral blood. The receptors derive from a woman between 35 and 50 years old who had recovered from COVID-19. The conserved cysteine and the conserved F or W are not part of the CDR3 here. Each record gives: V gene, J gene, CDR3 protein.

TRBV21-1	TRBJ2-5	ASSPKIAGGVETQY
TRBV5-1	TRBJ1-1	ASSPGTPNTEAF
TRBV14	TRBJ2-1	ASSQVRAGGIIEQF
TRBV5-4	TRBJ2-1	ARGMTGSNEQF
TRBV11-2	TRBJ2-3	ASSLRQGVDTQY
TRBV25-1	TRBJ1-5	ASSAGRLYSNQPQH
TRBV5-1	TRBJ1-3	ASSLAGRAGNTIY
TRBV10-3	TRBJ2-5	AIRATGQYQETQY
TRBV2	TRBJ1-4	ASRAGGLPF
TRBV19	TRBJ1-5	ASSPWDRGPDQPQH
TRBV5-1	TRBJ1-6	ASSLGTAYNSPLH
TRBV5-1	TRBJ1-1	ASSPWRGIGTEAF
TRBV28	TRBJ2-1	ASSFRPGQGKDEQF
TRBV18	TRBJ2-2	ASSPGHPLTGELF
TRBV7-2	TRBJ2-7	ASSLGVLEQY
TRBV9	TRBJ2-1	ASRGQVGNEQF
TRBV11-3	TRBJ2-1	ASSLYSQGYNEQF
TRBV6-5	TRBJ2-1	ASTLPGSVYNEQF
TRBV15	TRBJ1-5	ATSGIQGNQPQH
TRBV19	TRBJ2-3	ASSISASGGATDTQY
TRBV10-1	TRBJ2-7	ASRSLTGAEQY
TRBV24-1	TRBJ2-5	ATSDQTQGAWETQY
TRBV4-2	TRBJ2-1	ASSTHGTSGYNEQF
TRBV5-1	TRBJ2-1	ASSSGASGYDEQF
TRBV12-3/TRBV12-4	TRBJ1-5	ASRPQGNQPQH
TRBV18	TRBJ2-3	ASSPSSPDTQY
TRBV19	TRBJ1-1	ASSIRISGATEAF
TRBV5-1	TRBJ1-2	ASSLGTGGLGYT
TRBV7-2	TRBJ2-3	ASSVGPGLSTDTQY
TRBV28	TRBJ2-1	ASSPAFAGGPSNEQF
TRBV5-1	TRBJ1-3	ASSFGTQGNTIY
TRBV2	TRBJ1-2	ASSEAPGQVYGYT
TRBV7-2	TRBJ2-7	ASSFTGVYEQY
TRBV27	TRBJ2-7	ASSTPLAGPPYEQY
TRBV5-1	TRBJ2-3	ASSRSGGAVTDTQY
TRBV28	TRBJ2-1	ASSSLAGGLNEQF
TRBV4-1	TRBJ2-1	ASSHVGGHNNEQF
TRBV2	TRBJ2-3	ASSVVLSTDTQY
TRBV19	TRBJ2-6	ASSIISGGGSGANVLT
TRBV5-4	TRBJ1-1	ASSLGPGTEAF
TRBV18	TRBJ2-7	ASSRGDRAGPYEQY
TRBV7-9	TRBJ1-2	ATRDYGYT
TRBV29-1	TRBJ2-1	SVGGLAGGRTYNEQF
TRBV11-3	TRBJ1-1	ASRIGNTEAF
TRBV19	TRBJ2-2	ASGGIREANTGELF
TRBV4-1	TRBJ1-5	ASSQFRDINQPQH
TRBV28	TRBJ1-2	ASSTGGQGNYGYT
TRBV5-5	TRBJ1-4	ASSLGAGEVAGEKLF
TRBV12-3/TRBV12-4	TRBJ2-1	ASKHSSYNEQF
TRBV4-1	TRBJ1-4	ASSQSDRVQGEKLF
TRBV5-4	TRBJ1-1	ASSFPGTGITEAF
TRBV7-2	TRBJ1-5	ASSLVDRRQPQH
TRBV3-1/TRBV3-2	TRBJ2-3	ASSQDPPQGVITDTQY
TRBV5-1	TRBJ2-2	ASSTGRGNTGELF
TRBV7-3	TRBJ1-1	ASSLQTGMNTEAF
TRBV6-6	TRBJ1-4	ASSRRTGREKLF
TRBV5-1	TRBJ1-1	ASSPGDGNTEAF
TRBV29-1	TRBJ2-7	SVGGDRTYEQY
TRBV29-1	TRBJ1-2	SVEGLEAEDYGYT